This T cell receptor beta chain was recorded in a study of cytomegalovirus exposure and HLA in healthy donors. PCR used 60 Vbeta primers and 13 Jbeta primers. TCRdb's table, derived via immunoSEQ multiplex PCR, lists solely in-frame clones and lacks some. Here the sample spans about 140,000 clones, roughly 78% being singletons. It was healthy bone marrow donors who served as donors. Material for sequencing was PBMCs. This sequence originates from a female donor in good health and CMV-seronegative.

This CDR3 reads CASSQGQGEDTGELFF. CDR3 nucleotides: TGTGCCAGCAGCCAAGGGCAGGGGGAGGACACCGGGGAGCTGTTTTTT. This chain connects TRBV4-2 to TRBJ2-2; the D gene is possibly TRBD1 (7 bases). The CDR3 extends over 16 amino acids. From germline, CDR1 is LGHNA and CDR2 YNFKEQ. V was trimmed by 1 base and J by 3 bases, leaving 12 bases between them.